These 2 T cell receptor beta chains were all obtained from the same sample, sequenced in a study of shared clonotypes between healthy human individuals (dated by TCRdb to about 2020). The library came from the immunoSEQ multiplex PCR assay. In its TCRdb copy, this immuneACCESS table keeps in-frame sequences only and misses some clones. Where compared with another copy, unresolved V genes explain less than half of these, and the others have no known cause. The sample table contains more than 2 million clones; only one count was recorded for approximately 94% of them. Of the sample, approximately 0.13% falls within the top ten clones. The specimen sequenced was naive CD4+ T cells sorted from blood. Explained via the paper, the cell subset or site label denotes: CD45RA+ positively selected. These receptors all stem from a man between 18 and 35 years old in good health.

Only one count was recorded for this clone. The V gene is TRBV6-5, the J gene TRBJ1-1; D uncertain. V was shortened by 5 bases and J by 8 bases, with 9 bases between the two germline ends. This CDR3 comprises 11 residues. The germline V gene encodes CDR1 MNHEY and CDR2 SVGAGI. The CDR3 nucleotides are TGTGCCAGCAGTACCAGGTGGGAAGCTTTCTTT. Residues: CASSTRWEAFF.

The chain employs TRBV28 and TRBJ1-5; D remains unclear. V was shortened by 1 base and J by 1 base, with 11 bases between the two germline ends. The germline V gene encodes CDR1 MDHEN and CDR2 SYDVKM. The CDR3 contains 16 residues. The CDR3 bases are TGTGCCAGCAGTTTATATCGCGCTAAGAGCAATCAGCCCCAGCATTTT. It encodes CASSLYRAKSNQPQHF.